Listed below are T cell receptor beta chains from one sample, sequenced in a study of OX40 agonist ivuxolimab in advanced cancers. The method was immunoSEQ multiplex PCR; TCRdb's version includes in-frame clones alone and lacks a portion of them. The data contain about 84,000 clones, around 94% of them seen just once; the ten biggest clones take up approximately 11%. The sample here was CD4+ or CD8+ T cells sorted from blood, taken in a trial of the OX40 agonist ivuxolimab. The receptors here all came from an adult with an advanced solid tumor such as melanoma, head and neck, liver or kidney cancer. Each CDR3 is given with its conserved first and last residue. Each record gives: J gene, clone size, D gene, V gene, CDR3 DNA, CDR3 protein. The D gene is left open where the match is weak. The size entry is marked missing in some rows and otherwise reads once, few, many or a size class.

J: TRBJ1-5; size: once; D: -; V: TRBV6-1; DNA: TGTGCCAGCAGGATAGACGGGTATAGCAATCAGCCCCAGCATTTT; CDR3: CASRIDGYSNQPQHF
J: TRBJ2-2; size: -; D: TRBD2; V: TRBV7-9; DNA: TGTGCCAGCAGCTCTTCACTAGCGGAGAACACCGGGGAGCTGTTTTTT; CDR3: CASSSSLAENTGELFF
J: TRBJ2-1; size: -; D: TRBD2; V: TRBV25-1; DNA: TGTGCCAGCAAGACTAGCGGGAGCTTGGGTGAGCAGTTCTTC; CDR3: CASKTSGSLGEQFF
J: TRBJ1-1; size: few; D: -; V: TRBV10-3; DNA: TGTGCCATCTCAGAGAACACTGAAGCTTTCTTT; CDR3: CAISENTEAFF
J: TRBJ2-4; size: -; D: TRBD2; V: TRBV7-9; DNA: TGTGCCAGCAGAAGCGGTAGCGGGGGCCTAGCCAAAAACATTCAGTACTTC; CDR3: CASRSGSGGLAKNIQYF
J: TRBJ2-7; size: -; D: -; V: TRBV6-5; DNA: TGTGCCAGCAGTTACTCGGTCGGGTACCTTACCTACGAGCAGTACTTC; CDR3: CASSYSVGYLTYEQYF
J: TRBJ2-5; size: -; D: -; V: TRBV27; DNA: TGTGCCAGCAGTTCATCGGAGGGAGAGACCCAGTACTTC; CDR3: CASSSSEGETQYF
J: TRBJ2-4; size: -; D: TRBD2; V: TRBV4-3; DNA: TGCGCCAGCAGCCAAGAAATCCCGACTAGCTTAACCAAAAACATTCAGTACTTC; CDR3: CASSQEIPTSLTKNIQYF
J: TRBJ1-2; size: -; D: -; V: TRBV5-8; DNA: TGTGCCAGCAGCTTGGCTGGGGATGGCTACACCTTC; CDR3: CASSLAGDGYTF
J: TRBJ2-1; size: -; D: -; V: TRBV4-3; DNA: TGCGCCAGCAGCCAAGGGCTAGCGCGTACATACAATGAGCAGTTCTTC; CDR3: CASSQGLARTYNEQFF
J: TRBJ2-7; size: -; D: -; V: TRBV28; DNA: TGTGCCAGCAGTGGCACCAGGGTCTGGGGCGAGCAGTACTTC; CDR3: CASSGTRVWGEQYF
J: TRBJ1-4; size: -; D: -; V: TRBV19; DNA: TGTGCCAGTAGTATAGTAAAGGGTCTGGATGAAAAACTGTTTTTT; CDR3: CASSIVKGLDEKLFF
J: TRBJ1-1; size: -; D: -; V: TRBV11-2; DNA: TGTGCCAGCAGCTTAGGGTCTAGCCCTGAAGCTTTCTTT; CDR3: CASSLGSSPEAFF
J: TRBJ1-3; size: once; D: TRBD1; V: TRBV5-1; DNA: TGCGCCAGCAGCTTGACAGGGGTTACTGGAAACACCATATATTTT; CDR3: CASSLTGVTGNTIYF
J: TRBJ1-1; size: -; D: TRBD1; V: TRBV11-2; DNA: TGTGCCAGCAGCTTCGGGACAGGCATTGAAGCTTTCTTT; CDR3: CASSFGTGIEAFF
J: TRBJ2-1; size: -; D: -; V: TRBV2; DNA: TGTGCCAGCAGTGAGGCGGCCTACAATGAGCAGTTCTTC; CDR3: CASSEAAYNEQFF
J: TRBJ2-3; size: -; D: -; V: TRBV9; DNA: TGTGCCAGCAGCGTAGAGGCGTTGTCAGATACGCAGTATTTT; CDR3: CASSVEALSDTQYF
J: TRBJ1-2; size: -; D: -; V: TRBV13; DNA: TGTGCCAGCAGCTTAGGGCCACAAATTAACTATGGCTACACCTTC; CDR3: CASSLGPQINYGYTF
J: TRBJ2-1; size: -; D: -; V: TRBV5-1; DNA: TGCGCCAGCAGCTTGGGACTATTGTACAATGAGCAGTTCTTC; CDR3: CASSLGLLYNEQFF
J: TRBJ1-2; size: -; D: -; V: TRBV7-9; DNA: TGTGCCAGCAGCTTAGTTCAGGAACCCCCGCTCTATGGCTACACCTTC; CDR3: CASSLVQEPPLYGYTF
J: TRBJ2-7; size: -; D: -; V: TRBV10-1; DNA: TGCGCCAGCAGTGAAGGTCGGGTTCCCTACGAGCAGTACTTC; CDR3: CASSEGRVPYEQYF
J: TRBJ2-2; size: -; D: TRBD1; V: TRBV5-4; DNA: TGTGCCACTTTCGAGGACAGGCCGAACACCGGGGAGCTGTTTTTT; CDR3: CATFEDRPNTGELFF
J: TRBJ2-3; size: -; D: -; V: TRBV13; DNA: TGTGCCAGCAGCCCCAACACAGATACGCAGTATTTT; CDR3: CASSPNTDTQYF
J: TRBJ1-2; size: -; D: TRBD1; V: TRBV6-6; DNA: TGTGCCAGCGGAAACAGGGGCTTCTATGGCTACACCTTC; CDR3: CASGNRGFYGYTF
J: TRBJ2-7; size: -; D: TRBD2; V: TRBV6-4; DNA: TGTGCCAGCAGTGACTCGCTGGGACTAGCGGGTTCCTACGAGCAGTACTTC; CDR3: CASSDSLGLAGSYEQYF
J: TRBJ2-7; size: -; D: -; V: TRBV21-1; DNA: TGTGCCAGCAAACGGACAGGCCCCAGCTCCTACGAGCAGTACTTC; CDR3: CASKRTGPSSYEQYF
J: TRBJ2-7; size: -; D: TRBD2; V: TRBV6-5; DNA: TGTGCCAGCTCGGCGGGAGGGAGGGACGAGCAGTACTTC; CDR3: CASSAGGRDEQYF
J: TRBJ2-3; size: -; D: -; V: TRBV5-4; DNA: TGTGCCAGCAGCAGTAGCGGCACAGATACGCAGTATTTT; CDR3: CASSSSGTDTQYF
J: TRBJ2-3; size: -; D: TRBD2; V: TRBV10-3; DNA: TGTGCCAGTACCACCGGACTAGCGGGGAGCACAGATACGCAGTATTTT; CDR3: CASTTGLAGSTDTQYF
J: TRBJ1-3; size: once; D: -; V: TRBV4-3; DNA: TGCGCCAGCAGCCAAGAACCGGTCAGCAACTCTGGAAACACCATATATTTT; CDR3: CASSQEPVSNSGNTIYF
J: TRBJ2-5; size: -; D: -; V: TRBV7-9; DNA: TGTGCCAGCAGCTTACTCAGCCAAGAGACCCAGTACTTC; CDR3: CASSLLSQETQYF
J: TRBJ1-4; size: once; D: -; V: TRBV4-3; DNA: TGCGCCAGCAGCCAAGACGGATCTCTCGGGGAAAAACTGTTTTTT; CDR3: CASSQDGSLGEKLFF
J: TRBJ1-4; size: -; D: -; V: TRBV2; DNA: TGTGCCAGCATGGGGGAAGGGGAAAAACTGTTTTTT; CDR3: CASMGEGEKLFF
J: TRBJ1-2; size: -; D: -; V: TRBV9; DNA: TGTGCCAGCAGCGTAGGAACCACCACTAACTATGGCTACACCTTC; CDR3: CASSVGTTTNYGYTF
J: TRBJ1-3; size: -; D: TRBD1; V: TRBV7-6; DNA: TGTGCCAGCAGCTTAACGACAGGGTTTGGAAACACCATATATTTT; CDR3: CASSLTTGFGNTIYF
J: TRBJ1-2; size: -; D: -; V: TRBV4-1; DNA: TGCGCCAGCAGCCAAAAGGGCCGGGGCAGGTATGGCTACACCTTC; CDR3: CASSQKGRGRYGYTF
J: TRBJ2-3; size: -; D: -; V: TRBV28; DNA: TGTGCCAGCAGTCCTGCCCGCAAGCGATATACGCAGTATTTT; CDR3: CASSPARKRYTQYF
J: TRBJ2-4; size: once; D: -; V: TRBV15; DNA: TGTGCCACCAGAAATACTCTAGACTCTTTACTAGCCAAAAACATTCAGTACTTC; CDR3: CATRNTLDSLLAKNIQYF
J: TRBJ2-1; size: -; D: -; V: TRBV7-9; DNA: TGTGCCAGCAGCTTGGGACTCACTGAGCAGTTCTTC; CDR3: CASSLGLTEQFF
J: TRBJ2-7; size: -; D: TRBD1; V: TRBV4-1; DNA: TGCGCCAGCAGCCAAGATTCGGGCTATGACAGGGTTTCCTACGAGCAGTACTTC; CDR3: CASSQDSGYDRVSYEQYF
J: TRBJ2-2; size: few; D: TRBD2; V: TRBV6-5; DNA: TGTGCCAGCAGTCTCGGGACTAGCGGGGCCGGGGAGCTGTTTTTT; CDR3: CASSLGTSGAGELFF
J: TRBJ2-7; size: -; D: TRBD2; V: TRBV19; DNA: TGTGCCAGTAGTATAGAAGCGGGGCCTAGCTACGAGCAGTACTTC; CDR3: CASSIEAGPSYEQYF
J: TRBJ2-3; size: once; D: -; V: TRBV6-6; DNA: TGTGCCAGCAGTTACTTGTCTTTATGGAGGACAGATACGCAGTATTTT; CDR3: CASSYLSLWRTDTQYF
J: TRBJ1-1; size: -; D: -; V: TRBV7-9; DNA: TGTGCCAGCAGCCAAGCGGGGAACACTGAAGCTTTCTTT; CDR3: CASSQAGNTEAFF
J: TRBJ2-7; size: once; D: TRBD2; V: TRBV6-4; DNA: TGTGCCAGCAGCTCCCGGGGACTAGCGGCCCCCTACGAGCAGTACTTC; CDR3: CASSSRGLAAPYEQYF
J: TRBJ2-7; size: once; D: -; V: TRBV4-3; DNA: TGCGCCAGCAGCCAAGATTTTGGGGGAGCCCTATCCTACGAGCAGTACTTC; CDR3: CASSQDFGGALSYEQYF
J: TRBJ2-7; size: -; D: TRBD2; V: TRBV7-2; DNA: TGTGCCAGCAGCTTAGTAGCGGGAGAGTGGTACGAGCAGTACTTC; CDR3: CASSLVAGEWYEQYF
J: TRBJ2-2; size: -; D: -; V: TRBV27; DNA: TGTGCCAGCAGCCCTATCCCCGCGGGCACCGGGGAGCTGTTTTTT; CDR3: CASSPIPAGTGELFF
J: TRBJ2-1; size: -; D: TRBD2; V: TRBV15; DNA: TGTGCCACCAGCAGAGAAGCGGGAGGTATGTTCTTC; CDR3: CATSREAGGMFF
J: TRBJ2-7; size: -; D: TRBD2; V: TRBV2; DNA: TGTGCCAGCAGAAGCGGGGGATCAACCTACGAGCAGTACTTC; CDR3: CASRSGGSTYEQYF
J: TRBJ2-2; size: -; D: TRBD2; V: TRBV13; DNA: TGTGCCAGCAGCACGCGGACTAGCGGGATAACGAACACCGGGGAGCTGTTTTTT; CDR3: CASSTRTSGITNTGELFF
J: TRBJ2-1; size: -; D: TRBD2; V: TRBV7-2; DNA: TGTGCCAGCAGCATATGGACTAGCGGGGGGAAGGGCTCCTACAATGAGCAGTTCTTC; CDR3: CASSIWTSGGKGSYNEQFF